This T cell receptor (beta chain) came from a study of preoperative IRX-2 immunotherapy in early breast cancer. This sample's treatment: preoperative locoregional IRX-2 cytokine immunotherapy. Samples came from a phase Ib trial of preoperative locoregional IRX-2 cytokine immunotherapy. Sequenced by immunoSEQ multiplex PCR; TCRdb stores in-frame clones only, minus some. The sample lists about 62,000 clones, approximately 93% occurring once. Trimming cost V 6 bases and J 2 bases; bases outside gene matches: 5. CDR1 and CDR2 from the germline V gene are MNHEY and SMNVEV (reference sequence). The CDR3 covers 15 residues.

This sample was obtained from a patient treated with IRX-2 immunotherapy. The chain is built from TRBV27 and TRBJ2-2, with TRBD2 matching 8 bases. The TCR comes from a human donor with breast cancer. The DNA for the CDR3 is TGTGCCAGCAGAATTAGCGGGATCAACACCGGGGAGCTGTTTTTT. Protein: CASRISGINTGELFF.